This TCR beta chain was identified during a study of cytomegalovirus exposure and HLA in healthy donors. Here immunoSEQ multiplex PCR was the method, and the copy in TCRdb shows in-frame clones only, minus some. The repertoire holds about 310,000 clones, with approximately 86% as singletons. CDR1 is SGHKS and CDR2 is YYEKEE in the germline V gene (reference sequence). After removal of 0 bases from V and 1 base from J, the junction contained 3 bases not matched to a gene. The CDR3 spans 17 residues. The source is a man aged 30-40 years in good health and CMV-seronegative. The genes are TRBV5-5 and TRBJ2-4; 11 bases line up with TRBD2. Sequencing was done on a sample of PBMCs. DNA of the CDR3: TGTGCCAGCAGCTTGGGGACTAGCGGGTCTGCCAAAAACATTCAGTACTTC. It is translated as CASSLGTSGSAKNIQYF.